This TCR beta chain was sequenced during a study of T cell responses to AZD1222 COVID-19 vaccine. The CDR3 extends over 15 amino acids. Between the trimmed V and J ends, which lost 1 base and 2 bases, there was a span of 12 bases. From germline, CDR1 is SGHTA and CDR2 FQGTGA. Produced via immunoSEQ multiplex PCR; TCRdb's table is partial and in-frame only. The table has some 130,000 clones, around 90% seen once. It was second doses at about 4 or about 12 weeks that were pooled. Sequenced material: peripheral blood, taken 28 days after the second AZD1222 dose. The chain joins TRBV7-3 to TRBJ2-7, with D perhaps TRBD2 (6 bases). The source is an adult who received the AZD1222 COVID-19 vaccine. CDR3 sequence (DNA): TGTGCCAGCAGCTTAAGTTCGGGGACTCCCTACGAGCAGTACTTC. Its translation: CASSLSSGTPYEQYF.